These 15 T cell receptor beta chains originate from one sample sequenced in a study of blood T cell repertoires in COVID-19. The table came from immunoSEQ multiplex PCR; TCRdb's copy has only in-frame clones and leaves some out. Of about 140,000 clones in the sample, approximately 85% were seen once. The sample consisted of peripheral blood. The receptors come from a man aged 45-60 years with acute or convalescent COVID-19.

The table lists this clone with a few counts. V gene TRBV6-5 combines with J gene TRBJ2-3; D perhaps matches TRBD2 (5 bases). This CDR3 has 13 residues. Trimming took 2 bases from V and 4 from J, leaving 7 bases between them. From germline, CDR1 is MNHEY and CDR2 SVGAGI. The CDR3 reads CASSYHGADTQYF. The CDR3 bases are TGTGCCAGCAGTTACCACGGGGCAGATACGCAGTATTTT.

The genes are TRBV15 and TRBJ2-3; a possible D gene is TRBD1 (6 bases). The ends were cut back, 3 bases at V and 2 bases at J, with 12 bases in the middle. Germline V lookup: CDR1 LNHNV, CDR2 YYDKDF (reference sequence). This CDR3 is 15 amino acids long. The DNA for the CDR3 is TGTGCCACCAGCAGCTGGCAGGGGAACACAGATACGCAGTATTTT. This sequence encodes CATSSWQGNTDTQYF.

This chain links TRBV19 with TRBJ1-4; 8 nucleotides align to TRBD1. The J segment lost 8 bases and the V segment lost 5 bases, leaving 7 bases of the junction unmatched. From germline, CDR1 is LNHDA and CDR2 SQIVND (reference sequence). The CDR3 length is 14 residues. The CDR3, as DNA: TGTGCCAGTAGTCCCGGGACAGGAGGCGAAAAACTGTTTTTT. It codes for CASSPGTGGEKLFF.

V usage is TRBV6-1 and J usage is TRBJ1-2; 9 bases are a match to TRBD1. The CDR3 covers 17 residues. Germline CDR1 MNHNS, CDR2 SASEGT. J gave up 4 bases and V 4 bases, and 13 bases lay outside the gene matches. The CDR3 reads CASSGTGTGPAFYGYTF. The CDR3 DNA follows: TGTGCCAGCAGTGGCACCGGGACAGGGCCCGCTTTCTATGGCTACACCTTC.

This sequence joins TRBV9 and TRBJ1-6, with TRBD1 matching over 8 bases. This CDR3 region has 14 residues. The germline V gene has CDR1 SGDLS and CDR2 YYNGEE. V lost 1 base to trimming and J lost 7 bases; unmatched junction nucleotides: 1. The CDR3 nucleotides are TGTGCCAGCAGCGTACGGGACAGGAATTCACCCCTCCACTTT. Amino acid sequence: CASSVRDRNSPLHF. The full variable domain, completed using reference TRBV9 and TRBJ1-6, is DSGVTQTPKHLITATGQRVTLRCSPRSGDLSVYWYQQSLDQGLQFLIQYYNGEERAKGNILERFSAQQFPDLHSELNLSSLELGDSALYFCASSVRDRNSPLHFGNGTRLTVT.

This clone was observed a single time. This chain links TRBV7-3 with TRBJ1-3, with 11 nucleotides matching TRBD1. V lost 4 bases to trimming and J lost 1 base; unmatched junction nucleotides: 15. Germline CDR1 and CDR2: SGHTA and FQGTGA. CDR3 length: 20 residues. CDR3 loop: CASSSGTGGEWSESGNTIYF. The DNA for the CDR3 is TGTGCCAGCAGCTCAGGGACAGGGGGAGAATGGTCAGAATCTGGAAACACCATATATTTT.

The rearrangement joins TRBV19 to TRBJ1-1; 9 bases match TRBD1. Germline CDR1 and CDR2: LNHDA and SQIVND (reference sequence). V shed 6 bases and J 11 bases; nucleotides not matched to a gene: 7. CDR3 length: 12 amino acids. CDR3 nucleotides: TGTGCCAGTAGCGGACAGGGGTCGGGTGCTTTCTTT. Translation: CASSGQGSGAFF. Full variable domain (missing parts from reference TRBV19 and TRBJ1-1): DGGITQSPKYLFRKEGQNVTLSCEQNLNHDAMYWYRQDPGQGLRLIYYSQIVNDFQKGDIAEGYSVSREKKESFPLTVTSAQKNPTAFYLCASSGQGSGAFFGQGTRLTVV.

The V gene is TRBV27, the J gene TRBJ1-5; D is undetermined. The CDR3 totals 21 residues. V lost 3 bases, J lost 3 bases, and 30 bases lay in between. Germline V gives CDR1 MNHEY, CDR2 SMNVEV (reference sequence). CDR3 in DNA: TGTGCCAGCAGTTTGAAAAGACTCGGAGGAATCGCCGGCAACCTCAATCAGCCCCAGCATTTT. This translates into CASSLKRLGGIAGNLNQPQHF.

The chain carries TRBV19 and TRBJ2-7, with 9 nucleotides matching TRBD2. The V gene end was trimmed by 5 bases and the J gene end by 5 bases; junction bases not matched to a gene: 10. The CDR3 spans 15 residues. In germline, CDR1 is LNHDA, CDR2 SQIVND (reference sequence). The CDR3 sequence: CASSPIAGVVHEQYF. CDR3 DNA sequence: TGTGCCAGTAGTCCAATAGCGGGAGTCGTCCACGAGCAGTACTTC. The full variable domain, rest sourced from reference TRBV19 and TRBJ2-7, is DGGITQSPKYLFRKEGQNVTLSCEQNLNHDAMYWYRQDPGQGLRLIYYSQIVNDFQKGDIAEGYSVSREKKESFPLTVTSAQKNPTAFYLCASSPIAGVVHEQYFGPGTRLTVT.

CDR3 DNA sequence: TGTGCCAGCACCACACAGGATTATAATTCACCCCTCCACTTT. Translated: CASTTQDYNSPLHF. J is TRBJ1-6 and V is TRBV6-5, with a tentative D call TRBD1 (5 bases). V was cut by 7 bases and J by 4 bases, with 11 bases left in between. This CDR3 has 14 amino acids. Germline lookup yields CDR1 MNHEY and CDR2 SVGAGI.

This clone has just one count. The chain joins TRBV5-1 to TRBJ1-1; D gene uncertain. Trimming removed 3 bases at V and 8 bases at J, with 11 bases between. From germline, CDR1 is SGHRS and CDR2 YFSETQ. The CDR3 loop spans 12 amino acids. CDR3 loop: CASSSWTREAFF. The CDR3 nucleotides read TGCGCCAGCAGCTCATGGACTAGGGAAGCTTTCTTT.

To note about this clone: The junction differs from germline at one of its ends, possibly a read error. The rearrangement joins TRBV11-2 to TRBJ2-2; 9 bases agree with TRBD2. Germline CDR1 and CDR2: SGHAT and FQNNGV. This CDR3 has 15 residues. The CDR3 region is CARSGGGGGAGELFF. The CDR3 DNA sequence: TGTGCCCGCAGCGGGGGTGGCGGGGGGGCCGGGGAGCTGTTTTTT.

This rearrangement joins TRBV10-2 to TRBJ2-7; the D is unclear. This CDR3 has 12 residues. Trimming pared 2 bases from V and 6 bases from J, leaving 8 bases between. Germline values: CDR1 WSHSY, CDR2 SAAADI. The CDR3: CASSEQAGEQYF. CDR3 coding DNA: TGCGCCAGCAGTGAGCAGGCAGGCGAGCAGTACTTC.

V gene TRBV9 combines with J gene TRBJ1-1; D is unclear. Deletions cut 4 bases from V and 1 base from J, with 11 bases between. This CDR3 is 14 amino acids long. Per the germline V gene, CDR1 is SGDLS and CDR2 is YYNGEE. DNA of the CDR3: TGTGCCAGCAGCCCCGCCAGTACGAACACTGAAGCTTTCTTT. This sequence encodes CASSPASTNTEAFF.

CDR3 nucleotides: TGCGCCAGCAGCCAAGATGGACAGGCTGGGGCTTTCTTT. Translating gives CASSQDGQAGAFF. This chain connects TRBV4-1 to TRBJ1-1, with TRBD1 identical over 7 bases. CDR1 is MGHRA and CDR2 is YSYEKL in the germline V gene. V lost 0 bases and J lost 11; bases outside the gene matches: 6. This CDR3 has 13 residues.